This T cell receptor (beta chain) was captured by sequencing in a study of shared clonotypes between healthy human individuals. As for the study in general: The donor pool was made up of a couple of women and three men aged 18 to 49. Per-donor plates numbered three CD4 naive, three CD4 memory, two CD8 naive and one CD8 memory.

The data were produced by immunoSEQ multiplex PCR, yet TCRdb's version contains in-frame clones alone and is incomplete. The sample consists of 550,000 to 800,000 clones, less than 95% of them appearing once. CDR1 and CDR2 from the germline V gene are SEHNR and FQNEAQ (reference sequence). CDR3 size: 19 residues. Trimming cost V 1 base and J 0 bases, with 22 bases left between them. There were no recent acute infections or vaccinations among the donors, who were healthy HIV-negative adults. V is TRBV7-9 and J is TRBJ2-7; a weak D match, TRBD2 (7 bases). This TCR came from a man younger than 35 in good health. Some clones in this sample may be carry-over from other donors' samples. Specimen: memory CD8+ T cells from PBMCs. The subset: CD45RO+ cells pooled with CCR7-negative TemRA cells. The CDR3 region has the DNA TGTGCCAGCAGCTTAGGGGGGGGGCTCTATGTTGAGAGCTCCTACGAGCAGTACTTC. Its protein is CASSLGGGLYVESSYEQYF.